This passage covers 27 T cell receptor beta chains from one sample sequenced in a study of T cells after posttransplantation cyclophosphamide. The protocol was immunoSEQ multiplex PCR, while the TCRdb copy is restricted to in-frame clones and leaves out a portion. This record lists 10,000 to 15,000 clones, none seen once only, and the top ten clones contain 7.3%. Sequencing used PBMCs. These receptors came from a woman between 40 and 50 years old in good health, CMV-negative, and a related stem cell transplant donor.

This clone was counted many times. V usage is TRBV6-1 and J usage is TRBJ1-4; 8 bases align to TRBD1. The germline V gene has CDR1 MNHNS and CDR2 SASEGT. The CDR3 contains 14 residues. The V gene end was trimmed by 6 bases and the J gene end by 5 bases; junction bases not matched to a gene: 5. CDR3 region: CASRLTGANEKLFF. CDR3 DNA sequence: TGTGCCAGCAGACTGACAGGGGCAAATGAAAAACTGTTTTTT.

V gene TRBV24-1 combines with J gene TRBJ2-2; a weak D match, TRBD1 (5 bases). This CDR3 region has 17 residues. V was pared by 0 bases and J by 1 base, with 11 bases between. Germline loops: CDR1 KGHDR, CDR2 SFDVKD. CDR3 sequence (DNA): TGTGCCACCAGTGATTTGCAGCGAGGACAGAACACCGGGGAGCTGTTTTTT. Amino acid sequence: CATSDLQRGQNTGELFF.

This clone was detected ten times or more. V usage is TRBV11-2 and J usage is TRBJ1-1, with D perhaps matching TRBD1 (6 bases). V was pared by 6 bases and J by 1 base, with 15 bases between. From germline, CDR1 is SGHAT and CDR2 FQNNGV. The CDR3 covers 15 residues. This CDR3 reads CASRYRWDKNTEAFF. DNA for the CDR3: TGTGCCAGCAGGTACCGATGGGACAAGAACACTGAAGCTTTCTTT.

This clone was seen at least ten times. This rearrangement joins TRBV5-1 to TRBJ2-6, with D perhaps TRBD1 (5 bases). Germline-derived CDR1 and CDR2 are SGHRS and YFSETQ. The germline V and J ends were trimmed by 3 bases and 1 base, with 8 bases remaining between them. This CDR3 comprises 15 residues. CDR3 loop: CASSSQASGANVLTF. CDR3 DNA sequence: TGCGCCAGCAGCTCACAGGCATCTGGGGCCAACGTCCTGACTTTC.

This clone was counted ten times or more. The chain joins TRBV7-9 to TRBJ2-1, with TRBD2 as a possible D gene (6 bases). This CDR3 is built from 15 residues. Trimming shortened V by 5 bases and J by 5 bases, and 16 bases separated the two germline ends. CDR1 and CDR2 (germline): SEHNR, FQNEAQ (reference sequence). The CDR3 region has the DNA TGTGCCAGCAGCAGGGACTTTGACCTTAACAATGAGCAGTTCTTC. Protein sequence: CASSRDFDLNNEQFF. Variable domain in full (rest from reference TRBV7-9 and TRBJ2-1): DTGVSQNPRHKITKRGQNVTFRCDPISEHNRLYWYRQTLGQGPEFLTYFQNEAQLEKSRLLSDRFSAERPKGSFSTLEIQRTEQGDSAMYLCASSRDFDLNNEQFFGPGTRLTVL.

This clone was picked up many times. The chain has TRBV6-6 and TRBJ2-1; 10 positions agree with TRBD2. The germline V gene encodes CDR1 MNHNY and CDR2 SVGAGI (reference sequence). The junction had 7 bases not matched to a gene; V was cut back by 6 bases and J by 8 bases. This CDR3 region has 14 residues. This chain's CDR3 is CASREREGIDEQFF. The DNA for the CDR3 is TGTGCCAGCAGGGAGCGGGAGGGTATAGATGAGCAGTTCTTC.

This clone was recorded at least ten times. CDR3 coding DNA: TGTGCCAGCAGCTTCCCAAATGAAAAACTGTTTTTT. As protein: CASSFPNEKLFF. The rearrangement joins TRBV5-4 to TRBJ1-4; unclear D gene. Germline loops: CDR1 SGHNT, CDR2 YYREEE (reference sequence). This CDR3 region has 12 residues. The ends were cut back, 2 bases at V and 5 bases at J, with 4 bases in the middle.

By share, this clone counts as medium-sized. The chain recombines TRBV5-1 with TRBJ2-7, with TRBD2 identical over 16 bases. Germline V gene sequence: CDR1 SGHRS, CDR2 YFSETQ. This CDR3 spans 16 amino acids. Trimming at V came to 3 bases and at J to 7 bases, leaving 7 bases not matched to a gene. The CDR3 here is CASSSGTSGRVLEQYF. The CDR3 coding sequence is TGCGCCAGCAGCTCGGGGACTAGCGGGAGGGTATTAGAGCAGTACTTC.

This clone was seen many times. The V call is TRBV2, the J call TRBJ2-7, with TRBD1 as a possible D gene (6 bases). Germline assignment: CDR1 SNHLY and CDR2 FYNNEI. Deletions cut 5 bases from V and 4 bases from J, with 15 bases between. The CDR3 sequence is 14 residues long. The CDR3 region has the DNA TGTGCCAGCAGTAACAACAGGGCAATTTACGAGCAGTACTTC. Encoded protein: CASSNNRAIYEQYF.

This clone has a count of ten or more. CDR3 coding DNA: TGTGCCAGCTCACCACCGGCAGGGTCCTACGAGCAGTACTTC. The encoded protein is CASSPPAGSYEQYF. V usage is TRBV18 and J usage is TRBJ2-7, with TRBD1 as a possible D gene (5 bases). Germline V CDR1 and CDR2: KGHSH, LQKENI. With 0 bases removed from V and 1 base from J, the gap between germline ends came to 7 bases. The CDR3 contains 14 residues. Drawing the rest from reference TRBV18 and TRBJ2-7, the complete variable domain is NAGVMQNPRHLVRRRGQEARLRCSPMKGHSHVYWYRQLPEEGLKFMVYLQKENIIDESGMPKERFSAEFPKEGPSILRIQQVVRGDSAAYFCASSPPAGSYEQYFGPGTRLTVT.

This clone was counted many times. This chain uses TRBV5-8 with TRBJ1-5, with TRBD1 matching over 7 bases. The CDR3 sequence is 15 residues long. V was clipped by 4 bases and J by 2 bases; unmatched bases: 6. CDR1 and CDR2 from the germline V gene are SGHTS and YDEGEE. The CDR3 loop is CASSRNTGGNQPQHF. As DNA, the CDR3 is TGTGCCAGCAGCCGAAATACAGGGGGCAATCAGCCCCAGCATTTT.

This clone was observed many times. The rearrangement joins TRBV6-5 to TRBJ1-2; 7 bases are shared with TRBD1. The CDR3 sequence is 14 residues long. The germline gives CDR1 MNHEY, CDR2 SVGAGI. Germline trimming cut 7 bases from V and 3 bases from J; bases unmatched to any gene: 8. CDR3 coding DNA: TGTGCCAGCACCCGGGACAGCCAATACTATGGCTACACCTTC. Its protein is CASTRDSQYYGYTF.

This clone showed up many times. The chain uses TRBV12-3 or TRBV12-4 and TRBJ1-4; tentatively, D is TRBD1 (5 bases). Trimming shortened V by 6 bases and J by 8 bases, and 28 bases separated the two germline ends. The length of the CDR3 is 18 residues. Written as DNA, the CDR3 is TGTGCCAGCAGCGCGCGCGGGGGGAGGCAAGAAAAGCCAGAAAAACTGTTTTTT. Translating it yields CASSARGGRQEKPEKLFF.

This clone was seen repeatedly, ten times or more. V gene TRBV6-1 combines with J gene TRBJ2-7; D is perhaps TRBD1 (6 bases). CDR1 and CDR2 from the germline V gene are MNHNS and SASEGT. The CDR3 consists of 13 residues. The V gene lost 5 bases and the J gene lost 2 bases, with 10 bases spanning the gap. CDR3 residues: CASSSGETYEQYF. The CDR3 region has the DNA TGTGCCAGCAGTTCAGGGGAAACCTACGAGCAGTACTTC.

By share, this clone counts as medium-sized. The chain joins TRBV7-9 to TRBJ1-4; TRBD1 might be the D (6 bases). This CDR3 region has 12 residues. Germline lookup yields CDR1 SEHNR and CDR2 FQNEAQ (reference sequence). Trimming took 6 bases from V and 11 from J, leaving 13 bases between them. The CDR3 DNA sequence: TGTGCCAGCAGTCCACAGGGTGGGAAACTGTTTTTT. It codes for CASSPQGGKLFF.

Ten or more counts support this clone. The chain uses TRBV27 and TRBJ1-4; 7 positions match TRBD1. Germline-derived CDR1 and CDR2 are MNHEY and SMNVEV (reference sequence). The CDR3 spans 15 residues. V shed 6 bases and J 5 bases; nucleotides not matched to a gene: 9. The DNA of the CDR3 is TGTGCCAGCAGGTCTACAGGGGTCCCCAATGAAAAACTGTTTTTT. It encodes CASRSTGVPNEKLFF.

This clone has ten or more counts. The chain carries TRBV7-2 and TRBJ2-5, with D possibly being TRBD1 (6 bases). Trimming removed 5 bases from V and 5 bases from J, with 18 bases in between. Per germline, CDR1 SGHTA and CDR2 FQGNSA. CDR3 size: 15 residues. The CDR3 DNA follows: TGTGCCAGCAGCCGCAGACAGGTCTCCGGGGAGACCCAGTACTTC. Amino acid sequence: CASSRRQVSGETQYF.

This clone was recorded many times. The chain recombines TRBV2 with TRBJ2-1, with 10 nucleotides matching TRBD1. Germline-derived CDR1 and CDR2 are SNHLY and FYNNEI. The trim removed 8 bases at V and 6 bases at J, leaving 10 bases unmatched. The CDR3 contains 15 residues. CDR3 sequence: CASRTGTGARNEQFF. The CDR3 bases are TGTGCCAGCCGTACCGGGACAGGGGCCCGCAATGAGCAGTTCTTC.

Ten or more counts support this clone. The CDR3 protein is CASSESSGGAPNEQFF. DNA of the CDR3: TGTGCCAGCAGCGAATCTAGCGGGGGGGCCCCCAATGAGCAGTTCTTC. This rearrangement joins TRBV9 to TRBJ2-1, with 12 bases aligning to TRBD2. V gave up 3 bases and J gave up 6 bases; unmatched junction bases: 7. The CDR3 length is 16 residues. Germline CDR1 is SGDLS and CDR2 is YYNGEE.

The chain couples TRBV2 to TRBJ1-2; D may be TRBD1 (5 bases). Germline V gene lookup returns CDR1 SNHLY and CDR2 FYNNEI. Trimming removed 1 base from V and 8 bases from J, with 14 bases in between. The CDR3 is 14 amino acids. The CDR3 here is CASSEGQGPRGYTF. The CDR3 nucleotides are TGTGCCAGCAGTGAAGGGCAGGGCCCCCGGGGCTACACCTTC.

V gene TRBV29-1 combines with J gene TRBJ2-7; possibly TRBD1 for D (6 bases). Trimming left V 6 bases short and J 2 bases short, with 11 bases between. CDR1 is SQVTM, CDR2 ANQGSEA, per germline. CDR3 length: 12 amino acids. Here the CDR3 DNA reads TGCAGCGTCGGACAGACCACCTACGAGCAGTACTTC. Translated, it gives CSVGQTTYEQYF.

This clone was seen at least ten times. The V call is TRBV18, the J call TRBJ1-2, with 7 bases aligning to TRBD1. With V trimmed by 3 bases and J by 0 bases, 4 bases remained unmatched. The CDR3 is 15 residues long. Per germline, CDR1 KGHSH and CDR2 LQKENI. CDR3 bases: TGTGCCAGCTCACCCCGGGACAGACCTAACTATGGCTACACCTTC. Protein product: CASSPRDRPNYGYTF.

This clone was counted many times. The chain recombines TRBV18 with TRBJ2-7, with a possible D match to TRBD1 (6 bases). V was cut by 7 bases and J by 4 bases, with 17 bases left in between. Looked up from germline, CDR1 is KGHSH and CDR2 is LQKENI. This CDR3 is 14 amino acids long. The CDR3 sequence is CASLPETGAYEQYF. Here the CDR3 DNA reads TGTGCCAGCTTACCCGAGACAGGAGCTTACGAGCAGTACTTC.

This clone was seen ten or more times. The chain employs TRBV6-2 or TRBV6-3 and TRBJ2-7; TRBD1 agrees at 7 bases. CDR1 MNHEY and CDR2 SVGEGT come from the germline V gene. J was trimmed by 1 base and V by 6 bases; bases with no gene match: 9. This CDR3 contains 15 residues. The CDR3 DNA follows: TGTGCCAGCAGCCTAAAGGGGACAGCGTCCTACGAGCAGTACTTC. This encodes CASSLKGTASYEQYF.

Judged by abundance, this clone is medium-sized (0.01 to 0.1%). V and J are TRBV10-1 and TRBJ2-3; D possibly corresponds to TRBD1 (5 bases). Germline CDR1 reads WNHNN; CDR2 reads SYGVQD (reference sequence). V was trimmed by 10 bases and J by 2 bases, leaving 10 bases between them. The CDR3 contains 12 residues. This CDR3 is CANLDITDTQYF. The CDR3 coding sequence is TGCGCCAACTTGGACATCACAGATACGCAGTATTTT.

This chain joins TRBV29-1 and TRBJ2-2; 9 nucleotides agree with TRBD2. Trimming cost V 4 bases and J 2 bases; bases outside gene matches: 5. Germline loops: CDR1 SQVTM, CDR2 ANQGSEA. The CDR3 loop spans 15 amino acids. Written as DNA, the CDR3 is TGCAGCGTTGTAAGCGGGGGGCTTAACACCGGGGAGCTGTTTTTT. Protein product: CSVVSGGLNTGELFF.

This clone has a count of ten or more. J is TRBJ2-3 and V is TRBV5-1; 9 bases line up with TRBD1. Germline trimming cut 4 bases from V and 2 bases from J; bases unmatched to any gene: 11. The germline V gene encodes CDR1 SGHRS and CDR2 YFSETQ. The CDR3 covers 17 residues. The DNA for the CDR3 is TGCGCCAGCAGCCTGGGACAGGGATTAAGCCTCACAGATACGCAGTATTTT. Amino acids: CASSLGQGLSLTDTQYF.